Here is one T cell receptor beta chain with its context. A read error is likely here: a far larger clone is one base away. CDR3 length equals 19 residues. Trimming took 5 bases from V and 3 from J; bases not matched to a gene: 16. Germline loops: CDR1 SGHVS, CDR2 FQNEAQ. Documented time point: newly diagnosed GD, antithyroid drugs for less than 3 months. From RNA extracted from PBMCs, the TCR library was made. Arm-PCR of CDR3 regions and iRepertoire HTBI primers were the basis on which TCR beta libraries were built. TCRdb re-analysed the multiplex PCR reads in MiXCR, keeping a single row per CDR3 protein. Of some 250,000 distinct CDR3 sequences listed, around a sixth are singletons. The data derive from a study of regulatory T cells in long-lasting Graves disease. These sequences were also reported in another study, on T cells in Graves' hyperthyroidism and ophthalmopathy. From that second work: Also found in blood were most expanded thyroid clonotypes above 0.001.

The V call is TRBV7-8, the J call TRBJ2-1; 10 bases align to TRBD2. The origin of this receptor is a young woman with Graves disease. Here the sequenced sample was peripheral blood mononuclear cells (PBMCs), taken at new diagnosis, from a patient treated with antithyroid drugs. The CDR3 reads CASSDHMVLAGAYYNEQFF. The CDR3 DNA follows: TGTGCCAGCAGCGACCATATGGTCCTAGCGGGGGCCTACTACAATGAGCAGTTCTTC.